This T cell receptor (beta chain) was documented in a study of Graves' ophthalmopathy and Graves' hyperthyroidism. Turning to the study itself: No treatment had been given when peripheral blood was collected at initial diagnosis.

The junction had 6 bases not matched to a gene; V was cut back by 6 bases and J by 7 bases. This CDR3 region has 15 residues. The sample holds many counts of this clonotype. The authors amplified TCR beta CDR3 regions, and they did so from RNA transcripts for repertoire sequencing. In the first round, RT-PCR was carried out with HTBI primers, and a multiplex PCR formed the second round. TCRdb recomputed calls from the multiplex PCR reads with MiXCR, one row per CDR3 protein. The data show approximately 160,000 distinct CDR3 sequences, 39% seen once. Disease in donors with ophthalmopathy had moderate-to-severe activity, CAS ≥3, NOSPECS ≥4 and under 3 months' duration. Lactation, pregnancy, uncontrolled infections and other autoimmune diseases were all grounds for excluding patients.

The receptor was isolated from a man aged 30 to 39 with Graves' ophthalmopathy. The sample comprised peripheral blood. V and J are TRBV12-3 or TRBV12-4 and TRBJ1-6; 10 nucleotides match TRBD1. CDR3 sequence: CASRRRQGANSPLHF. For the CDR3, the DNA is TGTGCCAGCAGACGCCGACAGGGGGCGAATTCACCCCTCCACTTT.